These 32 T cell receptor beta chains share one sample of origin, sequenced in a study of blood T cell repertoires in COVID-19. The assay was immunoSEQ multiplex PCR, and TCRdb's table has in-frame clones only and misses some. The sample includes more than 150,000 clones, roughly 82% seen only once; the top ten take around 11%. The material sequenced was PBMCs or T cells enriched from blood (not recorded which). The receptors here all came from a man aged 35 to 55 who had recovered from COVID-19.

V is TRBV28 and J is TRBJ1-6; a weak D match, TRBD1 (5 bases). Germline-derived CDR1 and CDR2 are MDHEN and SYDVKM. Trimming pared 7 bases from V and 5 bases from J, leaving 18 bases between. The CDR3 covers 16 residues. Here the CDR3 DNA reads TGTGCCAGCACCCAGCTCAGGGTGGCAGATAATTCACCCCTCCACTTT. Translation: CASTQLRVADNSPLHF.

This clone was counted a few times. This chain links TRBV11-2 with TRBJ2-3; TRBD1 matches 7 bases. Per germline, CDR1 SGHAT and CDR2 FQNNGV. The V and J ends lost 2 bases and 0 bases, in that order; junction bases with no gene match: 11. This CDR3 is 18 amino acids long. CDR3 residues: CASSLPLRTGSSTDTQYF. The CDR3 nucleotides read TGTGCCAGCAGCTTACCTCTCCGGACAGGTTCTAGCACAGATACGCAGTATTTT.

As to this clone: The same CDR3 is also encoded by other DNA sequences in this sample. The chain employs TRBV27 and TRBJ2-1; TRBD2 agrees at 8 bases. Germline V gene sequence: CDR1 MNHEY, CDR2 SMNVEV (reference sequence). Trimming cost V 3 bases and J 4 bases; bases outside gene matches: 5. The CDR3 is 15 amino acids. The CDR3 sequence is CASSFLSGTYNEQFF. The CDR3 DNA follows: TGTGCCAGCAGTTTTCTTAGCGGGACGTACAATGAGCAGTTCTTC.

The CDR3 reads CASSVGSTGDSPLHF. DNA for the CDR3: TGTGCCAGCAGCGTAGGATCAACAGGGGACTCACCCCTCCACTTT. The rearrangement joins TRBV9 to TRBJ1-6, with 7 bases identical to TRBD1. The CDR3 contains 15 residues. Per the germline V gene, CDR1 is SGDLS and CDR2 is YYNGEE. J gave up 10 bases and V 0 bases, and 7 bases lay outside the gene matches.

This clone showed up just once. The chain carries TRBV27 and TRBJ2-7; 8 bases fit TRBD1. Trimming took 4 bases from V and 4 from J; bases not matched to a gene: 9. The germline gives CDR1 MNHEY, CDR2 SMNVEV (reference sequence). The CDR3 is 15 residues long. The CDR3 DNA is TGTGCCAGCAGTTATCGGCAGGGGGCTTTGTACGAGCAGTACTTC. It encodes CASSYRQGALYEQYF.

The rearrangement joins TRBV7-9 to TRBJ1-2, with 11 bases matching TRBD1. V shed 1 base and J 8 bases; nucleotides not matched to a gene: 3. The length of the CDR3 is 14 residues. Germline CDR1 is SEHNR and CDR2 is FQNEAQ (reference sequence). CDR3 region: CASSLVRTGGGYTF. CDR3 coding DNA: TGTGCCAGCAGCTTAGTTAGGACAGGGGGCGGCTACACCTTC.

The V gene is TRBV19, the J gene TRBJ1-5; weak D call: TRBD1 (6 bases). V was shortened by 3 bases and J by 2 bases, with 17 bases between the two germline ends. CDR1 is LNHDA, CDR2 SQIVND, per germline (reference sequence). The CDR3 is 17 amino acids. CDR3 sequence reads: CASSMEIGGGGNQPQHF. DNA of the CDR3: TGTGCCAGTAGTATGGAGATTGGGGGGGGCGGCAATCAGCCCCAGCATTTT.

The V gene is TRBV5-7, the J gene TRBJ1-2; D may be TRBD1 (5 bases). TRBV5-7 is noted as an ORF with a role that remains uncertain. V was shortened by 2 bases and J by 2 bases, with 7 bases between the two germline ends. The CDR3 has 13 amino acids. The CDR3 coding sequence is TGTGCCAGCAGCTTCCAGGGAAACTATGGCTACACCTTC. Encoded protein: CASSFQGNYGYTF.

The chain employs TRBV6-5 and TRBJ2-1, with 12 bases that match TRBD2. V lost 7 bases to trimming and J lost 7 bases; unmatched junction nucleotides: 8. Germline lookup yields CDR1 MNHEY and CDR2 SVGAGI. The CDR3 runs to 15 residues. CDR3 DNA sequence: TGTGCCAGCAATCCCGGGACTAGCGGGCGTAATGAGCAGTTCTTC. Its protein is CASNPGTSGRNEQFF.

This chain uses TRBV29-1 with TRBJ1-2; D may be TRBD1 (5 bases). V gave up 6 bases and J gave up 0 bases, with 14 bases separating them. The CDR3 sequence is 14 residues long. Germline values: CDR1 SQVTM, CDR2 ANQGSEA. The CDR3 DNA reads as TGCAGCGTATCCCGGGACTCCTCTAACTATGGCTACACCTTC. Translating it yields CSVSRDSSNYGYTF.

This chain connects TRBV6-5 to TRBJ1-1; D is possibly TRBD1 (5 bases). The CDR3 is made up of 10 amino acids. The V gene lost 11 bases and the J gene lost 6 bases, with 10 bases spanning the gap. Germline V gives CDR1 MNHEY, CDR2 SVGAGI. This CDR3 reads CASQGAEAFF. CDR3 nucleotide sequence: TGTGCCTCCCAAGGGGCTGAAGCTTTCTTT.

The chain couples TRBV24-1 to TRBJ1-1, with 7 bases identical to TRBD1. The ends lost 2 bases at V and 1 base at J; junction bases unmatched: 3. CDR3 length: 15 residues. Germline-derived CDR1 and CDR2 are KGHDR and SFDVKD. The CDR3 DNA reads TGTGCCACCAGTGATTCTAGGACAGGGAACACTGAAGCTTTCTTT. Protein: CATSDSRTGNTEAFF.

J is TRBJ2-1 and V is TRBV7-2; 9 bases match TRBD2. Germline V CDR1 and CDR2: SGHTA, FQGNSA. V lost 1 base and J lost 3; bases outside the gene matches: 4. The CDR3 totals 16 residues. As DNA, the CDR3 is TGTGCCAGCAGCTTAGGCGGGAGGGTGGTCTACAATGAGCAGTTCTTC. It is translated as CASSLGGRVVYNEQFF.

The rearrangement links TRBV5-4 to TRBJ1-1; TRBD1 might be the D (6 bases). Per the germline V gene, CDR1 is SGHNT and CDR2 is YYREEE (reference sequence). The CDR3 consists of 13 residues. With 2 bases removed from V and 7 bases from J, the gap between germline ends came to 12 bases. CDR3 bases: TGTGCCAGCAGCTTAATCCTAGGGGGTGAAGCTTTCTTT. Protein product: CASSLILGGEAFF. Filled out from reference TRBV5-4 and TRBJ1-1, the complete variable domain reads ETGVTQSPTHLIKTRGQQVTLRCSSQSGHNTVSWYQQALGQGPQFIFQYYREEENGRGNFPPRFSGLQFPNYSSELNVNALELDDSALYLCASSLILGGEAFFGQGTRLTVV.

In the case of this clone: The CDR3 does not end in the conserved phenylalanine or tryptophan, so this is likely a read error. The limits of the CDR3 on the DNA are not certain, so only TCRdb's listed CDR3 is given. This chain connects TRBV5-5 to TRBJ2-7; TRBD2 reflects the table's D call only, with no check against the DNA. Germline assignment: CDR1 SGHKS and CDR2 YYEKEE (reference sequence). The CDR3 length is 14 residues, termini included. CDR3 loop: CASSQSHRAGSTSL.

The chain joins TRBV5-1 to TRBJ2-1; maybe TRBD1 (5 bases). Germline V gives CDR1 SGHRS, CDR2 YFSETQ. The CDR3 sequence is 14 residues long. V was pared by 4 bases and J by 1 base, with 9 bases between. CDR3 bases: TGCGCCAGCAGCCTGGGGCAATCCTACAATGAGCAGTTCTTC. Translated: CASSLGQSYNEQFF.

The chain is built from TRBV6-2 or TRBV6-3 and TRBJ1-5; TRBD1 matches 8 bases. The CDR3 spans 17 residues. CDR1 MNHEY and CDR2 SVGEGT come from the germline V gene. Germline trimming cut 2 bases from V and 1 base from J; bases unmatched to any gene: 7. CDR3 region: CASSYRQGAGSNQPQHF. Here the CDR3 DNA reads TGTGCCAGCAGTTACAGGCAGGGGGCTGGAAGCAATCAGCCCCAGCATTTT.

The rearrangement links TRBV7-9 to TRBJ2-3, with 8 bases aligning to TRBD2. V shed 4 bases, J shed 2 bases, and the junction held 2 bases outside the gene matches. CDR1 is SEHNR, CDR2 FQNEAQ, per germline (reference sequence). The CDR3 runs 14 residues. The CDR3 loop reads CASSSGLATDTQYF. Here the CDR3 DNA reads TGTGCCAGCAGCTCCGGACTAGCCACAGATACGCAGTATTTT.

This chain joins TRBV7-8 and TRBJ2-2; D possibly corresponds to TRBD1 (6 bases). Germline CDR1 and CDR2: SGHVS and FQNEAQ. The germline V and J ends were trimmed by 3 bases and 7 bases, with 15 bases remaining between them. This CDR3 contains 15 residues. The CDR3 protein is CASSFHGTLDGELFF. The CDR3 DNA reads TGTGCCAGCAGCTTCCACGGGACACTGGACGGGGAGCTGTTTTTT.

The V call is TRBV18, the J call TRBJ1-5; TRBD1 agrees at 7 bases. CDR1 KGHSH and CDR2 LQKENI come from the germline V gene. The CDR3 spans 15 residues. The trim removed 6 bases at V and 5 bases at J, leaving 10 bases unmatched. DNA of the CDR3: TGTGCCAGCTCTCGCGGCGGGACAGATCATCAGCCCCAGCATTTT. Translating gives CASSRGGTDHQPQHF.

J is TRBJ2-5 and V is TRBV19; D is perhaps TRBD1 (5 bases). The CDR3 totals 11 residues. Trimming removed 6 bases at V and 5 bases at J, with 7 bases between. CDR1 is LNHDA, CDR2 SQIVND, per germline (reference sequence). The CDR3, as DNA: TGTGCCAGTAGAACAGGCGAGACCCAGTACTTC. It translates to CASRTGETQYF.

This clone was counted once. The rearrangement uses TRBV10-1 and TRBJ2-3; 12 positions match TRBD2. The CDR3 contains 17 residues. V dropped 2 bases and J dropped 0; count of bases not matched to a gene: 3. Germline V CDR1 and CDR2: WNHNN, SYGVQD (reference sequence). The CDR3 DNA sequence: TGCGCCAGCAGTGAGCCCGGACTAGCGGGGAGCACAGATACGCAGTATTTT. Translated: CASSEPGLAGSTDTQYF.

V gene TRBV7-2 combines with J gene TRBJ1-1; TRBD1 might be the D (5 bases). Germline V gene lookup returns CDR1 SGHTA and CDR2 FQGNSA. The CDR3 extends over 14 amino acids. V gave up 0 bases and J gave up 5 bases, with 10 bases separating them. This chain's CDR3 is CASSLAGSGTEAFF. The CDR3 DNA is TGTGCCAGCAGCTTAGCGGGTTCAGGGACTGAAGCTTTCTTT.

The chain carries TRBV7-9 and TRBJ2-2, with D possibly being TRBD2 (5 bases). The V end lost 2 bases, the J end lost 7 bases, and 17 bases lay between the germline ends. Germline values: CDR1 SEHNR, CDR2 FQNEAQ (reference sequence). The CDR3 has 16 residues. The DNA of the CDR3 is TGTGCCAGCAGCTTACTGGGAGAAGCTCTGGGCGGGGAGCTGTTTTTT. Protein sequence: CASSLLGEALGGELFF.

CDR3 sequence (DNA): TGTGCCAGTAGTATTAATGCGGGAGATGGAGAGCAGTACTTC. Translation gives CASSINAGDGEQYF. The V call is TRBV19, the J call TRBJ2-7, with 7 bases that match TRBD2. This CDR3 has 14 amino acids. V shed 3 bases, J shed 7 bases, and the junction held 9 bases outside the gene matches. CDR1 is LNHDA, CDR2 SQIVND, per germline (reference sequence). Supplemented by reference TRBV19 and TRBJ2-7, the full variable domain reads DGGITQSPKYLFRKEGQNVTLSCEQNLNHDAMYWYRQDPGQGLRLIYYSQIVNDFQKGDIAEGYSVSREKKESFPLTVTSAQKNPTAFYLCASSINAGDGEQYFGPGTRLTVT.

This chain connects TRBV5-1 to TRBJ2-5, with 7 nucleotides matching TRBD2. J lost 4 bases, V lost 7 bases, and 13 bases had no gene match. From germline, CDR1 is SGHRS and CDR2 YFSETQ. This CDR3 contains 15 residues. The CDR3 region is CASAWASGSTETQYF. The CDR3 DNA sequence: TGCGCCAGCGCCTGGGCTAGCGGTTCTACAGAGACCCAGTACTTC.

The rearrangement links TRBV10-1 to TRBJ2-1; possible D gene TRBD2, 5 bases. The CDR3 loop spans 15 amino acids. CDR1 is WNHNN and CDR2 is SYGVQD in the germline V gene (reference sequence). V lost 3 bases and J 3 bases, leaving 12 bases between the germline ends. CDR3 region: CASSDSRGFYNEQFF. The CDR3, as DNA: TGCGCCAGCAGTGATAGCCGGGGATTCTACAATGAGCAGTTCTTC.

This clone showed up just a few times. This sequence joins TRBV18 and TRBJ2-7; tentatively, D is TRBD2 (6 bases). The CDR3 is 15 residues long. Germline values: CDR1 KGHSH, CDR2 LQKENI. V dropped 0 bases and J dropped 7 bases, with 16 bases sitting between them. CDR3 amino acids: CASSPPPTDYYEQYF. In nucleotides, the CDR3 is TGTGCCAGCTCACCACCCCCCACGGACTATTATGAGCAGTACTTC.

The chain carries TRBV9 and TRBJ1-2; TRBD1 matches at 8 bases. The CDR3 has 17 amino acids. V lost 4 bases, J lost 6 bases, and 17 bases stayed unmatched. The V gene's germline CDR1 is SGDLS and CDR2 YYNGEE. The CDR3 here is CASSLQGGGAGGNGYTF. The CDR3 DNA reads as TGTGCCAGCAGCCTCCAAGGAGGGGGCGCAGGGGGCAATGGCTACACCTTC.

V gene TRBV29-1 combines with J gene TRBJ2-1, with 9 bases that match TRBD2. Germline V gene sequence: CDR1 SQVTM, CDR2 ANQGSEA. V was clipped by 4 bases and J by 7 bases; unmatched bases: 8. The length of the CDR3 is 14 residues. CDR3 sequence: CSVGASGMANEQFF. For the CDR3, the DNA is TGCAGCGTTGGGGCTAGCGGGATGGCAAATGAGCAGTTCTTC.

CDR3 nucleotides: TGTGCCAGCAGCTTATCGTATAGCTCTGGGGCCAACGTCCTGACTTTC. Protein sequence: CASSLSYSSGANVLTF. The chain links TRBV7-3 to TRBJ2-6; D remains ambiguous. This CDR3 contains 16 residues. Trimming removed 2 bases at V and 0 bases at J, with 8 bases between. CDR1 SGHTA and CDR2 FQGTGA come from the germline V gene. Together with reference TRBV7-3 and TRBJ2-6, the CDR3 gives the full variable domain: GAGVSQTPSNKVTEKGKYVELRCDPISGHTALYWYRQSLGQGPEFLIYFQGTGAADDSGLPNDRFFAVRPEGSVSTLKIQRTERGDSAVYLCASSLSYSSGANVLTFGAGSRLTVL.

The DNA of the CDR3 is TGTGCCAGCAGCCAAGACTGGGCCAGGGTTGTTGGAGTAGCGGGAGTCAAAAGGGTCGGGGAGCTGTTTTTT. Translation: CASSQDWARVVGVAGVKRVGELFF. The chain carries TRBV4-2 and TRBJ2-2; 9 nucleotides agree with TRBD2. The V gene end was trimmed by 0 bases and the J gene end by 7 bases; junction bases not matched to a gene: 30. The CDR3 runs 24 residues. The germline V gene encodes CDR1 LGHNA and CDR2 YNFKEQ.